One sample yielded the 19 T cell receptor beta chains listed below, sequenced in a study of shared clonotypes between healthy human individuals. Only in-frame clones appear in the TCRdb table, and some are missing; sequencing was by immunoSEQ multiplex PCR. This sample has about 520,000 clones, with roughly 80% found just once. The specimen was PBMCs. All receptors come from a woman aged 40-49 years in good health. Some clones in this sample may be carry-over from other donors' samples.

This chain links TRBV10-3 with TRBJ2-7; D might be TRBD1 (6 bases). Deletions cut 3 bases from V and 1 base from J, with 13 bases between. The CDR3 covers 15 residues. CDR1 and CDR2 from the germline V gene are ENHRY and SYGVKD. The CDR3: CAISDLRQASYEQYF. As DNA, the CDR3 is TGTGCCATCAGTGACCTGAGACAGGCTTCCTACGAGCAGTACTTC.

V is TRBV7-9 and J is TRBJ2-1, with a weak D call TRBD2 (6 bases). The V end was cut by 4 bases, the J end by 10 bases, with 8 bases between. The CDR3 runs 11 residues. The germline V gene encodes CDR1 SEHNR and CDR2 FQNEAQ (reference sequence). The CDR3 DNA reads TGTGCCAGCAGCTCAAGCGGGGAGCAGTTCTTC. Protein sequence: CASSSSGEQFF.

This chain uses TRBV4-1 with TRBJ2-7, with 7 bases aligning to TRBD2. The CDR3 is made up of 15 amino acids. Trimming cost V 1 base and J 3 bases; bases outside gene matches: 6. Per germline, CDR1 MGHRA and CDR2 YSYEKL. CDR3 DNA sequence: TGCGCCAGCAGCCAAGGAGCGGGACCACTCTACGAGCAGTACTTC. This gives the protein CASSQGAGPLYEQYF.

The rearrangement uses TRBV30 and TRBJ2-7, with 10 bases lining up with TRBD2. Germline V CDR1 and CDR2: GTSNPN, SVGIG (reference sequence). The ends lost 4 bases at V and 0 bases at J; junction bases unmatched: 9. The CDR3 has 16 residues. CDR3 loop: CAWTKGLAPLSYEQYF. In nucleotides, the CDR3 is TGTGCCTGGACCAAGGGACTAGCGCCTCTCTCCTACGAGCAGTACTTC. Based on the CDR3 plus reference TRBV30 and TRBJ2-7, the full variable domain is SQTIHQWPATLVQPVGSPLSLECTVEGTSNPNLYWYRQAAGRGLQLLFYSVGIGQISSEVPQNLSASRPQDRQFILSSKKLLLSDSGFYLCAWTKGLAPLSYEQYFGPGTRLTVT.

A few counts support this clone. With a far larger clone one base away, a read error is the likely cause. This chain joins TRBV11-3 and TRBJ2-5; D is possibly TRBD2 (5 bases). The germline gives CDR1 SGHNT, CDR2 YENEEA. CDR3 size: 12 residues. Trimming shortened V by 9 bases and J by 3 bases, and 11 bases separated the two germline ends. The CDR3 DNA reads TGTGCCAGTAGCGTGGGAGAAGAGACCCAGTACTTC. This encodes CASSVGEETQYF.

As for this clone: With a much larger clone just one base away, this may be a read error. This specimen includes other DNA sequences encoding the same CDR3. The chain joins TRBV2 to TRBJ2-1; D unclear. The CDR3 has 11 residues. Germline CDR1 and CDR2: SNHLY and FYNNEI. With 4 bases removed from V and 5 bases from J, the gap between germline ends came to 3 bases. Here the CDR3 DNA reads TGTGCCAGCAGTGGCAACAATGAGCAGTTCTTC. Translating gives CASSGNNEQFF.

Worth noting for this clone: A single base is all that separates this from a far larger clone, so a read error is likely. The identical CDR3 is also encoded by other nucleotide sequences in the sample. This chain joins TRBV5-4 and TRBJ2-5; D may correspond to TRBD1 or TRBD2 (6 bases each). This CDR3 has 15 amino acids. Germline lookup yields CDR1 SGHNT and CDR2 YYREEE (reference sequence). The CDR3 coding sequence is TGTGCCAGTAGCTTACCGGGGGCTGGTCAAGAGACCCAGTACTTC. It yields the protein CASSLPGAGQETQYF. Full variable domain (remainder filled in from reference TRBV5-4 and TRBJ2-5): ETGVTQSPTHLIKTRGQQVTLRCSSQSGHNTVSWYQQALGQGPQFIFQYYREEENGRGNFPPRFSGLQFPNYSSELNVNALELDDSALYLCASSLPGAGQETQYFGPGTRLLVL.

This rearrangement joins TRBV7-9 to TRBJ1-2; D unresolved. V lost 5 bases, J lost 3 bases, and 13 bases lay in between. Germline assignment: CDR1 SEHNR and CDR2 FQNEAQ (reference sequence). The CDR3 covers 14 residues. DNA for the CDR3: TGTGCCAGCAGCCACAAGGTTGGGCACTATGGCTACACCTTC. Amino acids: CASSHKVGHYGYTF.

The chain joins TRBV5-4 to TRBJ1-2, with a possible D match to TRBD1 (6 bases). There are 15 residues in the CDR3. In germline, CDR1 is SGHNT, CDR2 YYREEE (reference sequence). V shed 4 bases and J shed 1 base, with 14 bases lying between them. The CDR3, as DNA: TGTGCCAGCAGCCATTCGACAGGAGTTAACTATGGCTACACCTTC. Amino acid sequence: CASSHSTGVNYGYTF.

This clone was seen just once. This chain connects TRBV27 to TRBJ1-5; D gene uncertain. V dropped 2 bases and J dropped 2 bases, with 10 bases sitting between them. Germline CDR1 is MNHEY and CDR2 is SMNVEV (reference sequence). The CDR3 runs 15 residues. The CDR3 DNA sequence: TGTGCCAGCAGTTTAATGGGAGGTGGCAATCAGCCCCAGCATTTT. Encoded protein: CASSLMGGGNQPQHF.

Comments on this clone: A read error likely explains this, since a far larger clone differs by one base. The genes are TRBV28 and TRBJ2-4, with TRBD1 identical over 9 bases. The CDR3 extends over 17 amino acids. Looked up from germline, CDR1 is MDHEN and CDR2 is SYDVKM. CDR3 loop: CASRASGGQGPKDIQYF. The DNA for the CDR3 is TGTGCCAGCAGAGCCTCAGGGGGACAGGGTCCCAAAGACATTCAGTACTTC.

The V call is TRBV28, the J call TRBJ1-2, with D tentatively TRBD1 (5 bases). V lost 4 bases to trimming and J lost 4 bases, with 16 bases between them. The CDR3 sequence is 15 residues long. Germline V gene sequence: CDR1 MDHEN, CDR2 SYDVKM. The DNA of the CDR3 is TGTGCCAGCAGTTCCGGGGCCTCATCGGGCTATGGCTACACCTTC. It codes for CASSSGASSGYGYTF.

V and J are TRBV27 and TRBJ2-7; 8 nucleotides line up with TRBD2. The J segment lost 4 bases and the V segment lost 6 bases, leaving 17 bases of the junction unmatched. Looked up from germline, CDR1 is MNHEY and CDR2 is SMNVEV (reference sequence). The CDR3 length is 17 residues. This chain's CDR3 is CASSFGQRGGVGYEQYF. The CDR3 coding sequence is TGTGCCAGCAGCTTTGGGCAACGGGGGGGCGTAGGGTACGAGCAGTACTTC.

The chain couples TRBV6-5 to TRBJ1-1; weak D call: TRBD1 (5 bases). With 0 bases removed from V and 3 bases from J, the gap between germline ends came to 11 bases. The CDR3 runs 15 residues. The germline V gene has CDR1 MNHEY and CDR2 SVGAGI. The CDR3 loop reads CASSYSNGADTEAFF. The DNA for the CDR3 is TGTGCCAGCAGTTACTCGAATGGGGCGGACACTGAAGCTTTCTTT.

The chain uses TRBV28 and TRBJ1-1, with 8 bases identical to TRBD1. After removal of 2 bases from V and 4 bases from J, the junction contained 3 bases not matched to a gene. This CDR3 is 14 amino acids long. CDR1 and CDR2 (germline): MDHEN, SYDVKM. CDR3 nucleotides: TGTGCCAGCAGTTTAGGGGACAGGACCACTGAAGCTTTCTTT. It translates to CASSLGDRTTEAFF.

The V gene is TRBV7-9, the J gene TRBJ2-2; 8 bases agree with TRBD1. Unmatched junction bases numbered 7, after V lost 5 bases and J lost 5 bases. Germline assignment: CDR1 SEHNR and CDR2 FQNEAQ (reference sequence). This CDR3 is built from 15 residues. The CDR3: CASSLTGVLTGELFF. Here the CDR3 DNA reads TGTGCCAGCAGCCTGACAGGGGTCTTAACCGGGGAGCTGTTTTTT.

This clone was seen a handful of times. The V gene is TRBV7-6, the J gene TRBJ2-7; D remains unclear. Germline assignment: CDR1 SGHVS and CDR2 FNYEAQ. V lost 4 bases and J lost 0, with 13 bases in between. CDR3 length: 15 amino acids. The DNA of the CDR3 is TGTGCCAGCAGCTATATTGGAGAACTCTCCTACGAGCAGTACTTC. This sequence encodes CASSYIGELSYEQYF.

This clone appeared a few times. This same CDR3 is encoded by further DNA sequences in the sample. The DNA for the CDR3 is TGTGCCAGCAGCTTAAGGAGCGGACAAGAGACCCAGTACTTC. Translated, it gives CASSLRSGQETQYF. The chain recombines TRBV7-2 with TRBJ2-5, with D possibly TRBD2 on 5 matching bases. Trimming left V 2 bases short and J 2 bases short, with 9 bases between. The CDR3 is 14 amino acids. Germline V gene sequence: CDR1 SGHTA, CDR2 FQGNSA.

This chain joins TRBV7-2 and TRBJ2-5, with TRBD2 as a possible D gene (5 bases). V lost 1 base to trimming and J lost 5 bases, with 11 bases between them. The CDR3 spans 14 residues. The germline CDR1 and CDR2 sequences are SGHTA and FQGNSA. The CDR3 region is CASSLDPGMETQYF. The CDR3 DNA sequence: TGTGCCAGCAGCTTAGATCCCGGGATGGAGACCCAGTACTTC.